These 19 T cell receptor beta chains were sequenced from one sample in a study of technical replicates of blood from a handful of donors. Only in-frame clones appear in the TCRdb table, and some are missing; sequencing was by immunoSEQ multiplex PCR. The sample has 64,000 or so clones, 70% to 90% seen once. The sequenced material came from PBMCs. These receptors were taken from a human donor in good health. Some clones in this sample may be carry-over from other donors' samples.

This chain uses TRBV7-6 with TRBJ2-1; tentatively, D is TRBD2 (7 bases). Germline loops: CDR1 SGHVS, CDR2 FNYEAQ. The V end was cut by 0 bases, the J end by 11 bases, with 23 bases between. The CDR3 sequence is 17 residues long. The CDR3 DNA is TGTGCCAGCAGCTTAGCGGTCACGGGGGCCTCCGGGGGGAAGCAGTTCTTC. Translating it yields CASSLAVTGASGGKQFF.

V and J are TRBV27 and TRBJ2-7; 7 bases are a match to TRBD1. With 6 bases clipped from V and 4 bases from J, the junction kept 9 bases outside the gene matches. Germline CDR1 is MNHEY and CDR2 is SMNVEV (reference sequence). The CDR3 has 14 amino acids. The CDR3 DNA is TGTGCCAGCAGCCTCTCCGGGACAGATTACGAGCAGTACTTC. The encoded protein is CASSLSGTDYEQYF.

V usage is TRBV5-5 and J usage is TRBJ1-5, with D possibly matching TRBD1 (6 bases). The CDR3 sequence is 16 residues long. Trimming took off 6 bases at V and 0 bases at J, with 16 bases between the two ends. Germline assignment: CDR1 SGHKS and CDR2 YYEKEE (reference sequence). The DNA for the CDR3 is TGTGCCAGCACCCCGGACAGTTACAATAGCAATCAGCCCCAGCATTTT. Amino acids: CASTPDSYNSNQPQHF.

This CDR3 is CASSLTPTGPGNTIYF. CDR3 DNA sequence: TGTGCCAGCAGCCTCACCCCGACAGGGCCTGGAAACACCATATATTTT. The chain joins TRBV7-6 to TRBJ1-3, with TRBD1 identical over 7 bases. This CDR3 has 16 residues. Germline assignment: CDR1 SGHVS and CDR2 FNYEAQ. The V and J ends lost 5 bases and 2 bases, in that order; junction bases with no gene match: 9.

V gene TRBV6-5 combines with J gene TRBJ1-2; perhaps TRBD1 as D (6 bases). CDR3 length: 15 amino acids. Germline-derived CDR1 and CDR2 are MNHEY and SVGAGI. V lost 0 bases, J lost 0 bases, and 8 bases lay in between. CDR3 coding DNA: TGTGCCAGCAGTTACTCGAAGGGGGCTAACTATGGCTACACCTTC. This translates into CASSYSKGANYGYTF.

This clone is a singleton in its sample. V and J are TRBV7-6 and TRBJ2-7; D might be TRBD2 (5 bases). The CDR3 runs 14 residues. V lost 1 base and J lost 5, with 12 bases in between. CDR1 SGHVS and CDR2 FNYEAQ come from the germline V gene. The CDR3 DNA reads TGTGCCAGCAGCTTAGGAGGGAGTTACCACGAGCAGTACTTC. Its translation: CASSLGGSYHEQYF.

This CDR3 is CAMEGSSGTVSYNEQFF. DNA of the CDR3: TGTGCCATGGAAGGGTCCTCCGGGACAGTTTCCTACAATGAGCAGTTCTTC. The J gene is TRBJ2-1, the V gene TRBV30; TRBD1 matches at 7 bases. V lost 8 bases to trimming and J lost 1 base; unmatched junction nucleotides: 17. This CDR3 has 17 residues. The germline CDR1 and CDR2 sequences are GTSNPN and SVGIG (reference sequence).

The chain is built from TRBV7-9 and TRBJ1-6; TRBD1 matches at 7 bases. The CDR3 sequence is 16 residues long. Germline V gene lookup returns CDR1 SEHNR and CDR2 FQNEAQ (reference sequence). The J segment lost 7 bases and the V segment lost 5 bases, leaving 11 bases of the junction unmatched. The CDR3 DNA reads TGTGCCAGCAGCGCCCCGACAGGGTGGAGGAATTCACCCCTCCACTTT. This gives the protein CASSAPTGWRNSPLHF.

In DNA, the CDR3 is TGTGCCAGCAGCTTGCACAGGGACCCCCTCTCCGGCTACACCTTC. It is translated as CASSLHRDPLSGYTF. The V gene is TRBV5-4, the J gene TRBJ1-2, with D perhaps matching TRBD1 (6 bases). V shed 1 base and J shed 8 bases, with 18 bases lying between them. CDR3 length: 15 amino acids. Germline CDR1 is SGHNT and CDR2 is YYREEE (reference sequence).

V gene TRBV7-9 combines with J gene TRBJ2-7; maybe TRBD1 (7 bases). The germline V gene has CDR1 SEHNR and CDR2 FQNEAQ (reference sequence). This CDR3 is 16 amino acids long. V lost 4 bases and J lost 1, with 17 bases in between. The DNA for the CDR3 is TGTGCCAGCAGCTGGAGGGGGGACAGCCCTTCCTACGAGCAGTACTTC. Translated: CASSWRGDSPSYEQYF.

This chain connects TRBV18 to TRBJ2-3; 8 positions agree with TRBD2. This CDR3 has 18 amino acids. Germline CDR1 KGHSH, CDR2 LQKENI. V dropped 5 bases and J dropped 2; count of bases not matched to a gene: 15. CDR3: CASSSRPASGFATDTQYF. DNA of the CDR3: TGTGCCAGCTCATCCCGTCCGGCTAGCGGGTTTGCCACAGATACGCAGTATTTT.

This clone was seen a handful of times. The chain links TRBV29-1 to TRBJ1-1, with TRBD1 identical over 10 bases. Germline CDR1 is SQVTM and CDR2 is ANQGSEA. CDR3 length: 13 amino acids. V lost 4 bases to trimming and J lost 1 base; unmatched junction nucleotides: 0. CDR3 nucleotides: TGCAGCGTTGGACAGGGGGCGAACACTGAAGCTTTCTTT. Its protein is CSVGQGANTEAFF.

The chain has TRBV18 and TRBJ2-1; no firm D call. Germline assignment: CDR1 KGHSH and CDR2 LQKENI. V was pared by 2 bases and J by 10 bases, with 15 bases between. The CDR3 sequence is 14 residues long. The CDR3 DNA reads as TGTGCCAGCTCACCATTCGACTCCAGTCGGGAGCAGTTCTTC. It specifies CASSPFDSSREQFF.

The V gene is TRBV6-5, the J gene TRBJ2-1, with TRBD2 as a possible D gene (7 bases). This CDR3 is 14 amino acids long. The V end lost 2 bases, the J end lost 8 bases, and 13 bases lay between the germline ends. Germline V gives CDR1 MNHEY, CDR2 SVGAGI. The CDR3, as DNA: TGTGCCAGCAGTTACCGCGGCGGGGGCGATGAGCAGTTCTTC. This codes for CASSYRGGGDEQFF.

The chain has TRBV9 and TRBJ2-7, with a tentative D call TRBD1 (6 bases). The germline gives CDR1 SGDLS, CDR2 YYNGEE. The CDR3 covers 14 residues. Trimming stripped 0 bases from V and 3 bases from J, with 10 bases between. The DNA for the CDR3 is TGTGCCAGCAGCGTAGGGGACAACCACTACGAGCAGTACTTC. Its protein is CASSVGDNHYEQYF.

The CDR3 reads CAGQETGSDEQFF. In DNA, the CDR3 is TGTGCCGGTCAGGAGACAGGGTCTGATGAGCAGTTCTTC. The chain is built from TRBV19 and TRBJ2-1; 7 bases fit TRBD1. The junction had 12 bases not matched to a gene; V was cut back by 11 bases and J by 8 bases. The CDR3 extends over 13 amino acids. Germline values: CDR1 LNHDA, CDR2 SQIVND (reference sequence).

The chain carries TRBV30 and TRBJ1-6, with a weak D call TRBD1 (5 bases). Germline assignment: CDR1 GTSNPN and CDR2 SVGIG (reference sequence). Trimming took off 6 bases at V and 0 bases at J, with 9 bases between the two ends. The CDR3 contains 14 residues. CDR3 DNA: TGTGCCTGTAGGGGTAGCTCCTATAATTCACCCCTCCACTTT. Protein: CACRGSSYNSPLHF. The whole variable domain, remainder taken from reference TRBV30 and TRBJ1-6, is SQTIHQWPATLVQPVGSPLSLECTVEGTSNPNLYWYRQAAGRGLQLLFYSVGIGQISSEVPQNLSASRPQDRQFILSSKKLLLSDSGFYLCACRGSSYNSPLHFGNGTRLTVT.

The J gene is TRBJ2-1, the V gene TRBV7-9, with D possibly TRBD2 on 6 matching bases. V dropped 0 bases and J dropped 2 bases, with 8 bases sitting between them. This CDR3 is built from 15 residues. The germline V gene has CDR1 SEHNR and CDR2 FQNEAQ (reference sequence). The CDR3 protein is CASSLAAGTYNEQFF. The CDR3 DNA follows: TGTGCCAGCAGCTTAGCGGCGGGGACCTACAATGAGCAGTTCTTC.

The rearrangement uses TRBV4-1 and TRBJ1-2, with TRBD1 matching 7 bases. V shed 5 bases, J shed 4 bases, and the junction held 13 bases outside the gene matches. Germline V lookup: CDR1 MGHRA, CDR2 YSYEKL. The CDR3 contains 16 residues. The CDR3 DNA sequence: TGCGCCAGCAGCTCCAGGGCACAGGGGCTGACCTATGGCTACACCTTC. Encoded protein: CASSSRAQGLTYGYTF.